These 29 T cell receptor beta chains share one sample of origin, sequenced in a study of beta chain features in type 1 diabetes (dated by TCRdb to the late 2010s). Summary of the overall study and its limitations: Type 1 diabetes patients showed a moderate but significant shortening of TCRB CDR3 length in all four CD4+ subsets.

These TCRs' antigens remain unknown. Libraries were built with the immunoSEQ multiplex PCR assay. The High Capacity cDNA Reverse Transcription Kit was used to reverse transcribe all of the isolated RNA, meaning that expressed TCRB transcripts were what got sequenced. Entries here come from immuneACCESS through TCRdb and include only in-frame sequences with V and J called. Some clones fail to appear in such tables; in the studies checked, an unresolved V gene covers under half of the shortfall, and the cause of the remainder is unknown. The sample profile shows 640,000 or so clones; over 10% of them were found once. Of the sample, approximately 0.021% falls within the top ten clones. Sequencing input: naive CD4+ T cells from blood. The cell subset or site label of this sample denotes: true naive CD4+ T cells. Source of these receptors: a man between 18 and 35 years old with type 1 diabetes.

The V gene is TRBV5-4, the J gene TRBJ2-5; 13 bases are a match to TRBD2. The CDR3 sequence is 16 residues long. Germline values: CDR1 SGHNT, CDR2 YYREEE (reference sequence). Trimming at V came to 1 base and at J to 5 bases, leaving 5 bases not matched to a gene. The CDR3 DNA sequence: TGTGCCAGCAGCTTGCCGGGACTAGCGGGGTGGGAGACCCAGTACTTC. Translating gives CASSLPGLAGWETQYF.

The chain carries TRBV10-3 and TRBJ2-7, with a possible D match to TRBD1 (6 bases). CDR1 is ENHRY, CDR2 SYGVKD, per germline. The CDR3 is 14 amino acids. V lost 11 bases, J lost 4 bases, and 21 bases lay in between. The CDR3 here is CACNSPGQEYEQYF. DNA for the CDR3: TGTGCCTGCAACTCCCCGGGACAAGAATACGAGCAGTACTTC.

V and J are TRBV27 and TRBJ1-2; D is uncertain. The CDR3 length is 14 residues. The V end was cut by 5 bases, the J end by 4 bases, with 14 bases between. Looked up from germline, CDR1 is MNHEY and CDR2 is SMNVEV (reference sequence). As DNA, the CDR3 is TGTGCCAGCAGTCCTTGGAGTCCCTTCTATGGCTACACCTTC. It codes for CASSPWSPFYGYTF.

V usage is TRBV15 and J usage is TRBJ1-1; D remains unclear. Trimming removed 0 bases at V and 9 bases at J, with 8 bases between. Germline V gene data show CDR1 as LNHNV and CDR2 as YYDKDF (reference sequence). The CDR3 contains 12 residues. This chain's CDR3 is CATSRERTKAFF. The CDR3 DNA reads as TGTGCCACCAGCAGAGAACGTACGAAAGCTTTCTTT.

The table lists this clone with a few counts. V is TRBV5-4 and J is TRBJ2-5, with D tentatively TRBD1 (6 bases). From germline, CDR1 is SGHNT and CDR2 YYREEE (reference sequence). With 4 bases removed from V and 7 bases from J, the gap between germline ends came to 20 bases. This CDR3 spans 15 amino acids. The CDR3 sequence is CASSGDNRAERTQYF. For the CDR3, the DNA is TGTGCCAGCAGCGGGGATAACAGGGCCGAGAGGACCCAGTACTTC.

This clone showed up just a few times. The chain links TRBV19 to TRBJ2-1; 9 bases align to TRBD1. The ends lost 7 bases at V and 7 bases at J; junction bases unmatched: 11. Germline-derived CDR1 and CDR2 are LNHDA and SQIVND (reference sequence). The CDR3 consists of 15 residues. The CDR3 protein is CASINLGQGINEQFF. The CDR3 DNA reads as TGTGCCAGTATTAACCTGGGACAGGGAATAAATGAGCAGTTCTTC. Full variable domain (remainder filled in from reference TRBV19 and TRBJ2-1): DGGITQSPKYLFRKEGQNVTLSCEQNLNHDAMYWYRQDPGQGLRLIYYSQIVNDFQKGDIAEGYSVSREKKESFPLTVTSAQKNPTAFYLCASINLGQGINEQFFGPGTRLTVL.

This clone has just a few counts. The chain links TRBV5-4 to TRBJ1-1, with 7 positions matching TRBD1. The CDR3 is 18 residues long. The germline V gene has CDR1 SGHNT and CDR2 YYREEE (reference sequence). V lost 3 bases, J lost 0 bases, and 14 bases stayed unmatched. The CDR3 DNA follows: TGTGCCAGCAGCTCCGTCAATACAGGGGCTCCCATGAACACTGAAGCTTTCTTT. Its translation: CASSSVNTGAPMNTEAFF.

The genes are TRBV18 and TRBJ1-1; maybe TRBD1 (5 bases). The V and J ends lost 8 bases and 1 base respectively, with 11 bases between them. The CDR3 runs to 13 residues. Germline V gene data show CDR1 as KGHSH and CDR2 as LQKENI. The CDR3 region is CASDIQANTEAFF. CDR3 nucleotide sequence: TGTGCCAGCGACATACAGGCGAACACTGAAGCTTTCTTT.

This clone was counted once. The V and J genes are TRBV20-1 and TRBJ1-2; D ambiguous. This CDR3 comprises 11 residues. V was pared by 7 bases and J by 1 base, with 7 bases between. Germline CDR1 is DFQATT and CDR2 is SNEGSKA (reference sequence). CDR3: CSGVINYGYTF. CDR3 coding DNA: TGCAGTGGAGTGATTAACTATGGCTACACCTTC.

This clone was detected a few times. J is TRBJ1-2 and V is TRBV7-9; TRBD1 might be the D (5 bases). CDR3 length: 15 amino acids. Trimming took 3 bases from V and 4 from J, leaving 15 bases between them. The V gene's germline CDR1 is SEHNR and CDR2 FQNEAQ (reference sequence). CDR3: CASSLGREGLYGYTF. The DNA of the CDR3 is TGTGCCAGCAGCTTGGGCAGGGAAGGCCTCTATGGCTACACCTTC.

This clone was observed a handful of times. DNA for the CDR3: TGTGCCATTTGTCCTGACAGCTACAATGAGCAGTTCTTC. It specifies CAICPDSYNEQFF. V is TRBV10-3 and J is TRBJ2-1, with D perhaps matching TRBD1 (5 bases). There are 13 residues in the CDR3. CDR1 is ENHRY and CDR2 is SYGVKD in the germline V gene. Trimming shortened V by 9 bases and J by 3 bases, and 12 bases separated the two germline ends.

The chain has TRBV2 and TRBJ1-6; TRBD1 is a possible D gene (5 bases). Germline V gene sequence: CDR1 SNHLY, CDR2 FYNNEI. The CDR3 totals 15 residues. Trimming removed 10 bases from V and 0 bases from J, with 13 bases in between. Here the CDR3 DNA reads TGTGCCATCACAAAAGACAGCTCCTATAATTCACCCCTCCACTTT. Translated, it gives CAITKDSSYNSPLHF.

The chain carries TRBV6-1 and TRBJ2-7; TRBD2 matches at 8 bases. Germline loops: CDR1 MNHNS, CDR2 SASEGT. CDR3 length: 15 residues. Trimming removed 6 bases from V and 2 bases from J; junction bases left unmatched: 9. This CDR3 is CASSPSKRGPYEQYF. The CDR3 coding sequence is TGTGCCAGCAGCCCAAGCAAGCGGGGGCCCTACGAGCAGTACTTC.

This clone has only a few counts. The chain has TRBV7-9 and TRBJ2-1, with D possibly being TRBD1 (6 bases). V was cut by 1 base and J by 6 bases, with 7 bases left in between. The CDR3 runs to 13 residues. Looked up from germline, CDR1 is SEHNR and CDR2 is FQNEAQ (reference sequence). This CDR3 reads CASSLGTVNEQFF. The CDR3 region has the DNA TGTGCCAGCAGCTTAGGGACAGTCAATGAGCAGTTCTTC. Complete variable domain (other parts from reference TRBV7-9 and TRBJ2-1): DTGVSQNPRHKITKRGQNVTFRCDPISEHNRLYWYRQTLGQGPEFLTYFQNEAQLEKSRLLSDRFSAERPKGSFSTLEIQRTEQGDSAMYLCASSLGTVNEQFFGPGTRLTVL.

The chain employs TRBV14 and TRBJ1-1; D remains ambiguous. V was trimmed by 1 base and J by 4 bases, leaving 7 bases between them. The CDR3 covers 13 residues. Germline V gene data show CDR1 as SGHDN and CDR2 as FVKESK. DNA for the CDR3: TGTGCCAGCAGCCAAGTTAGAGGCACTGAAGCTTTCTTT. This codes for CASSQVRGTEAFF.

The chain links TRBV5-4 to TRBJ1-6; the match to TRBD1 covers 9 bases. With V trimmed by 5 bases and J by 7 bases, 7 bases remained unmatched. Germline values: CDR1 SGHNT, CDR2 YYREEE (reference sequence). This CDR3 comprises 15 residues. CDR3 region: CASSWTGDGNSPLHF. CDR3 coding DNA: TGTGCCAGCAGTTGGACAGGGGATGGGAATTCACCCCTCCACTTT.

This clone was recorded a few times. The chain has TRBV25-1 and TRBJ1-6; a weak D match, TRBD1 (5 bases). V was clipped by 1 base and J by 3 bases, with 10 bases between them. This CDR3 contains 16 residues. Germline-derived CDR1 and CDR2 are MGHDK and SYGVNS. CDR3 bases: TGTGCCAGCAGTGAATCTCTAGGGGTCTATAATTCACCCCTCCACTTT. Translated: CASSESLGVYNSPLHF.

This clone was seen a few times. The chain links TRBV15 to TRBJ1-2, with 11 bases identical to TRBD1. Germline assignment: CDR1 LNHNV and CDR2 YYDKDF (reference sequence). The CDR3 consists of 15 residues. Unmatched junction bases numbered 5, after V lost 1 base and J lost 7 bases. In nucleotides, the CDR3 is TGTGCCACCAGCAGAGCGGGACAGGGGGTTGGTGGCTACACCTTC. Amino acid sequence: CATSRAGQGVGGYTF.

This clone was seen a few times. The rearrangement uses TRBV27 and TRBJ1-5; the match to TRBD1 covers 10 bases. V lost 3 bases to trimming and J lost 7 bases; unmatched junction nucleotides: 6. The CDR3 consists of 15 residues. CDR1 is MNHEY and CDR2 is SMNVEV in the germline V gene (reference sequence). The CDR3 DNA reads TGTGCCAGCAGTTTTCTCGGACAGGGGGAGCAGCCCCAGCATTTT. Encoded protein: CASSFLGQGEQPQHF.

The sample holds a few counts of this clone. The chain carries TRBV5-1 and TRBJ2-7; TRBD1 agrees at 10 bases. The CDR3 runs 14 residues. The junction had 3 bases not matched to a gene; V was cut back by 0 bases and J by 6 bases. CDR1 and CDR2 (germline): SGHRS, YFSETQ. CDR3 coding DNA: TGCGCCAGCAGCTTGGACTGGACAGGGGGCGAGCAGTACTTC. Its protein product is CASSLDWTGGEQYF.

This clone was detected only a few times. The V gene is TRBV25-1, the J gene TRBJ2-1; D is perhaps TRBD1 (6 bases). This CDR3 contains 15 residues. Germline V lookup: CDR1 MGHDK, CDR2 SYGVNS. Deletions cut 7 bases from V and 5 bases from J, with 18 bases between. CDR3 nucleotide sequence: TGTGCCAGCACTAACCTTTGGGGGCTTGACAATGAGCAGTTCTTC. It is translated as CASTNLWGLDNEQFF.

The V gene is TRBV10-1, the J gene TRBJ2-1; D unclear. Germline loops: CDR1 WNHNN, CDR2 SYGVQD (reference sequence). This CDR3 contains 12 residues. The V end lost 6 bases, the J end lost 3 bases, and 6 bases lay between the germline ends. CDR3 coding DNA: TGCGCCAGCAGCGGGTTCTACAATGAGCAGTTCTTC. It yields the protein CASSGFYNEQFF.

J is TRBJ2-1 and V is TRBV19; 7 bases are a match to TRBD2. Germline CDR1 is LNHDA and CDR2 is SQIVND (reference sequence). Unmatched junction bases numbered 2, after V lost 6 bases and J lost 3 bases. CDR3 size: 13 residues. CDR3 protein: CASRERGYNEQFF. The CDR3 DNA sequence: TGTGCCAGTAGAGAGCGGGGCTACAATGAGCAGTTCTTC.

The rearrangement joins TRBV2 to TRBJ1-2; tentative D call: TRBD1 (6 bases). V was cut by 5 bases and J by 8 bases, with 15 bases left in between. CDR1 and CDR2 from the germline V gene are SNHLY and FYNNEI. The CDR3 is 13 amino acids. CDR3: CASSTTGSLGYTF. CDR3 coding DNA: TGTGCCAGCAGTACAACAGGGAGCTTAGGCTACACCTTC.

This clone was seen only a few times. The V call is TRBV7-3, the J call TRBJ2-5; D uncertain. V shed 1 base and J shed 1 base, with 4 bases lying between them. The CDR3 covers 13 residues. Per the germline V gene, CDR1 is SGHTA and CDR2 is FQGTGA. This CDR3 reads CASSLNSQETQYF. CDR3 DNA sequence: TGTGCCAGCAGCTTAAACAGCCAAGAGACCCAGTACTTC.

The table lists this clone with a few counts. The genes are TRBV13 and TRBJ1-6; no firm D call. The germline V gene encodes CDR1 PRHDT and CDR2 FYEKMQ (reference sequence). The CDR3 covers 12 residues. V lost 5 bases and J lost 10, with 9 bases in between. The CDR3: CASSLLGSPLHF. CDR3 bases: TGTGCCAGCAGCCTCCTAGGGTCACCCCTCCACTTT. The variable domain in full, completed from reference TRBV13 and TRBJ1-6, reads AAGVIQSPRHLIKEKRETATLKCYPIPRHDTVYWYQQGPGQDPQFLISFYEKMQSDKGSIPDRFSAQQFSDYHSELNMSSLELGDSALYFCASSLLGSPLHFGNGTRLTVT.

The chain links TRBV29-1 to TRBJ2-3; 8 bases are shared with TRBD2. The CDR3 sequence is 13 residues long. Germline trimming cut 7 bases from V and 4 bases from J; bases unmatched to any gene: 7. Germline V CDR1 and CDR2: SQVTM, ANQGSEA. CDR3: CSAVAGRADTQYF. CDR3 in DNA: TGCAGCGCTGTAGCGGGGCGGGCAGATACGCAGTATTTT.

This clone has more than one count but fewer than ten. V is TRBV11-3 and J is TRBJ2-3; D is uncertain. This CDR3 has 12 residues. Trimming removed 1 base at V and 2 bases at J, with 1 base between. Germline V gene sequence: CDR1 SGHNT, CDR2 YENEEA. DNA for the CDR3: TGTGCCAGCAGCTTAGCCACAGATACGCAGTATTTT. Translated, it gives CASSLATDTQYF.

In this sample, this clone turned up a few times. The chain links TRBV7-2 to TRBJ2-5; D possibly corresponds to TRBD1 (5 bases). V gave up 7 bases and J gave up 3 bases, with 18 bases separating them. Germline CDR1 SGHTA, CDR2 FQGNSA. This CDR3 has 15 amino acids. Written as DNA, the CDR3 is TGTGCCAGCACCCGACTCTGGGAAGGGGAAGAGACCCAGTACTTC. Amino acid sequence: CASTRLWEGEETQYF.